This T cell receptor beta chain derives from a study of T cell responses to AZD1222 COVID-19 vaccine. The data were produced by immunoSEQ multiplex PCR, yet TCRdb's version contains in-frame clones alone and is incomplete. The profile shows about 66,000 clones, around 80% of them singletons. This clone came up once. The junction had 3 bases not matched to a gene; V was cut back by 4 bases and J by 0 bases. CDR3 length: 14 residues. This sequence was found in an adult who received the AZD1222 COVID-19 vaccine. The material sequenced was peripheral blood, taken 28 days after the second AZD1222 dose. The rearrangement joins TRBV5-3 to TRBJ2-7; 8 nucleotides line up with TRBD2. TRBV5-3 is labeled an ORF, and its function is uncertain. The CDR3 sequence: CARSAGLGSYEQYF. The CDR3 coding sequence is TGTGCCAGAAGCGCGGGACTAGGCTCCTACGAGCAGTACTTC.